The clone carrying this T cell receptor (beta chain) was observed at least ten times. Its specificity is not known. Patients had received no treatment of any kind before thyroid surgery. How the authors handled the data: The study's classifier, a distant-metastasis tool for papillary thyroid cancer, was built using CDR3 differences across clinicopathological groups. TCRdb redid the clone calls on the PCR reads using MiXCR. The V and J calls were determined by TCRdb, not by the authors. Of approximately 12,000 clones listed, roughly a quarter are singletons. This record belongs to a study of metastatic and nonmetastatic thyroid tumors. This CDR3 has 20 residues. J gave up 10 bases and V 0 bases, and 22 bases lay outside the gene matches. Germline CDR1 and CDR2: DFQATT and SNEGSKA (reference sequence). General study findings and limits: Within blood and tumor, benign nodules reportedly had significantly lower TCR beta diversity than malignant thyroid tumors did.

This receptor was taken from a female donor with papillary thyroid cancer or a benign thyroid nodule (not recorded which). Some clones in this sample may be carry-over from other donors' samples. Material for sequencing was tumor tissue. V gene TRBV20-1 combines with J gene TRBJ2-1, with 12 bases that match TRBD2. CDR3 region: CSARDRDRLAGAPGSWEQFF. The CDR3 DNA is TGCAGTGCTAGAGACCGCGACCGACTAGCGGGAGCCCCAGGGTCCTGGGAGCAGTTCTTC.